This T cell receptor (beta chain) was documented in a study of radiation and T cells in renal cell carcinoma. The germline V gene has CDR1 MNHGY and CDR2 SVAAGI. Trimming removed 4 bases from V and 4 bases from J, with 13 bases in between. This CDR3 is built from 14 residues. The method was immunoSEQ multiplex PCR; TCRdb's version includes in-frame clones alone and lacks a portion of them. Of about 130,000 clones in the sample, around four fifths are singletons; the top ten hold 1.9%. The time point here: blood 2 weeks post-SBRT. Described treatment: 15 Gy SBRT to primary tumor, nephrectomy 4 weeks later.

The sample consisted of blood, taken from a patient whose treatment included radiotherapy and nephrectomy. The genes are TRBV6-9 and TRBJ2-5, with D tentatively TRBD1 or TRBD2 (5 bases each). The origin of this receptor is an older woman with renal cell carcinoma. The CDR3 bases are TGTGCCAGCAGTTCCCCGATGAGGGGAGAGACCCAGTACTTC. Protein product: CASSSPMRGETQYF.